A single sample gave rise to the 31 T cell receptor beta chains below, sequenced in a study of blood T cells in healthy people across ages. Sample-barcoded 5' priming and a J-beta primer mix drove a second PCR of roughly 6 to 12 cycles. MiXCR, applied by TCRdb to the 5' RACE reads, yields one record per CDR3 protein. This table holds around 780,000 distinct CDR3 sequences, approximately 53% found once. The sample consisted of blood. These receptors all stem from a man between 35 and 55 years old in good health.

Details on this clonotype: The germline gene is not matched at one end of the junction; a read error may be the cause. The J gene is TRBJ1-2, the V gene TRBV20-1, with D tentatively TRBD1 (6 bases). Germline-derived CDR1 and CDR2 are DFQATT and SNEGSKA (reference sequence). The CDR3 consists of 15 residues. The CDR3 nucleotides read TGCAGAGCTACGGGTGGGGGCGATTGGGACTATGGCTACACCTTC. Its translation: CRATGGGDWDYGYTF.

V is TRBV7-3 and J is TRBJ2-3; 7 bases match TRBD2. The CDR3 extends over 16 amino acids. Trimming took 5 bases from V and 4 from J; bases not matched to a gene: 12. The germline V gene has CDR1 SGHTA and CDR2 FQGTGA. The CDR3 DNA sequence: TGTGCCAGCAGCGTGGTTGCTGGCGGGAGCTCAGATACGCAGTATTTT. It translates to CASSVVAGGSSDTQYF.

The rearrangement links TRBV29-1 to TRBJ2-3, with TRBD2 matching 8 bases. The trim removed 7 bases at V and 4 bases at J, leaving 7 bases unmatched. This CDR3 has 13 residues. Germline values: CDR1 SQVTM, CDR2 ANQGSEA. Here the CDR3 reads CSGGGQGSDTQYF. The CDR3 nucleotides are TGCAGCGGCGGGGGGCAAGGTTCAGATACGCAGTATTTT.

The chain couples TRBV7-3 to TRBJ2-3; D not resolved. With 4 bases removed from V and 8 bases from J, the gap between germline ends came to 7 bases. This CDR3 has 11 amino acids. Germline CDR1 SGHTA, CDR2 FQGTGA. This CDR3 reads CASSSTGTQYF. CDR3 sequence (DNA): TGTGCCAGCAGCTCGACGGGTACGCAGTATTTT.

This clonotype was seen a few times. V is TRBV11-2 and J is TRBJ1-6, with D possibly being TRBD1 (6 bases). CDR1 and CDR2 (germline): SGHAT, FQNNGV. The CDR3 contains 15 residues. V was clipped by 7 bases and J by 4 bases, with 14 bases between them. The CDR3 reads CASKGDYSYNSPLHF. CDR3 nucleotides: TGTGCCAGCAAGGGGGACTATTCGTATAATTCACCCCTCCACTTT. The whole variable domain, remainder taken from reference TRBV11-2 and TRBJ1-6, is EAGVAQSPRYKIIEKRQSVAFWCNPISGHATLYWYQQILGQGPKLLIQFQNNGVVDDSQLPKDRFSAERLKGVDSTLKIQPAKLEDSAVYLCASKGDYSYNSPLHFGNGTRLTVT.

The chain combines TRBV7-3 with TRBJ2-3; no reliable D call. The CDR3 is made up of 13 amino acids. Germline lookup yields CDR1 SGHTA and CDR2 FQGTGA. Trimming cost V 3 bases and J 5 bases, with 9 bases left between them. The CDR3 here is CASSFRDLDTQYF. The CDR3 DNA reads TGTGCCAGCAGCTTTCGTGACCTAGATACGCAGTATTTT. The full variable domain, completed using reference TRBV7-3 and TRBJ2-3, is GAGVSQTPSNKVTEKGKYVELRCDPISGHTALYWYRQSLGQGPEFLIYFQGTGAADDSGLPNDRFFAVRPEGSVSTLKIQRTERGDSAVYLCASSFRDLDTQYFGPGTRLTVL.

The chain recombines TRBV18 with TRBJ1-2, with 7 bases aligning to TRBD1. This CDR3 comprises 16 residues. Germline CDR1 is KGHSH and CDR2 is LQKENI. With V trimmed by 2 bases and J by 3 bases, 9 bases remained unmatched. CDR3 bases: TGTGCCAGCTCACCAGAGGGAAACAGGGGCCACTATGGCTACACCTTC. It codes for CASSPEGNRGHYGYTF.

This clonotype appeared a few times. J is TRBJ2-6 and V is TRBV18, with unresolved D. CDR3 size: 16 residues. CDR1 is KGHSH, CDR2 LQKENI, per germline. V was trimmed by 2 bases and J by 2 bases, leaving 10 bases between them. CDR3 protein: CASSPLRGTGANVLTF. In DNA, the CDR3 is TGTGCCAGCTCACCATTGAGAGGAACTGGGGCCAACGTCCTGACTTTC.

CDR3 sequence: CASSLVASGAHNEQFF. The CDR3, as DNA: TGCGCCAGCAGCTTGGTGGCTAGCGGGGCTCACAATGAGCAGTTCTTC. The rearrangement joins TRBV5-1 to TRBJ2-1; TRBD2 agrees at 9 bases. The V gene end was trimmed by 0 bases and the J gene end by 5 bases; junction bases not matched to a gene: 6. Germline loops: CDR1 SGHRS, CDR2 YFSETQ. The CDR3 is 16 residues long.

The rearrangement uses TRBV7-9 and TRBJ1-5; tentatively, D is TRBD1 (6 bases). V was shortened by 3 bases and J by 6 bases, with 12 bases between the two germline ends. The CDR3 is 14 residues long. Per germline, CDR1 SEHNR and CDR2 FQNEAQ (reference sequence). DNA for the CDR3: TGTGCCAGCAGCTTTTCGGGGGCGGGTCAGCCCCAGCATTTT. Residues: CASSFSGAGQPQHF.

This clonotype was observed many times. This sequence joins TRBV20-1 and TRBJ2-6, with a tentative D call TRBD1 (6 bases). The V gene's germline CDR1 is DFQATT and CDR2 SNEGSKA (reference sequence). CDR3 size: 15 residues. The V end lost 5 bases, the J end lost 0 bases, and 11 bases lay between the germline ends. Here the CDR3 reads CSAPDSTSGANVLTF. The CDR3 DNA follows: TGCAGTGCTCCGGACAGCACCTCTGGGGCCAACGTCCTGACTTTC.

The V gene is TRBV29-1, the J gene TRBJ2-6; TRBD1 agrees at 7 bases. The CDR3 contains 17 residues. After removal of 5 bases from V and 0 bases from J, the junction contained 10 bases not matched to a gene. CDR1 and CDR2 (germline): SQVTM, ANQGSEA. CDR3 bases: TGCAGCGTTACGACAGGGACCTATTACTCTGGGGCCAACGTCCTGACTTTC. The encoded protein is CSVTTGTYYSGANVLTF.

The genes are TRBV28 and TRBJ2-7, with D possibly being TRBD1 (5 bases). CDR3 size: 11 residues. Trimming took off 5 bases at V and 9 bases at J, with 11 bases between the two ends. Germline V gene data show CDR1 as MDHEN and CDR2 as SYDVKM. The CDR3 sequence: CASSGRAGQYF. The CDR3, as DNA: TGTGCCAGCAGTGGCAGGGCCGGGCAGTACTTC.

This clonotype was observed a few times. This chain links TRBV27 with TRBJ2-7; 8 nucleotides align to TRBD2. Germline V gene data show CDR1 as MNHEY and CDR2 as SMNVEV (reference sequence). Trimming took 5 bases from V and 6 from J; bases not matched to a gene: 9. CDR3 size: 14 residues. The CDR3 bases are TGTGCCAGCAGTGCAGCGGGAGCATTCACCGAGCAGTACTTC. Protein sequence: CASSAAGAFTEQYF.

Notes on this clonotype: This sequence may be a read error, since a much larger clone differs from it by one base. The chain combines TRBV10-3 with TRBJ2-3, with a tentative D call TRBD1 (5 bases). Germline-derived CDR1 and CDR2 are ENHRY and SYGVKD. This CDR3 comprises 17 residues. CDR3 DNA: TGTGCCATCGGTGAGTCGAGAGGTGACAGAGGAACAGATACGCAGTATTTT. Amino acids: CAIGESRGDRGTDTQYF.

The V call is TRBV12-3 or TRBV12-4, the J call TRBJ2-2; tentative D call: TRBD2 (6 bases). The ends were cut back, 8 bases at V and 6 bases at J, with 19 bases in the middle. CDR3 length: 15 residues. The CDR3 here is CASEEEGQGAGELFF. As DNA, the CDR3 is TGTGCCAGCGAGGAGGAGGGGCAAGGGGCCGGGGAGCTGTTTTTT.

This chain joins TRBV5-4 and TRBJ2-7; the D gene could be TRBD1 or TRBD2 (6 bases each). The CDR3 loop spans 16 amino acids. The V and J ends lost 4 bases and 3 bases respectively, with 20 bases between them. Germline V gives CDR1 SGHNT, CDR2 YYREEE (reference sequence). The CDR3 coding sequence is TGTGCCAGCAGCGGGGGCTCCGGGACTGGCGGCTACGAGCAGTACTTC. Translated, it gives CASSGGSGTGGYEQYF.

This clonotype showed up just a few times. The chain joins TRBV15 to TRBJ2-7; D is perhaps TRBD1 or TRBD2 (5 bases each). This CDR3 has 15 amino acids. Trimming removed 0 bases from V and 2 bases from J, with 11 bases in between. Germline V CDR1 and CDR2: LNHNV, YYDKDF (reference sequence). The CDR3 DNA is TGTGCCACCAGCAGAGATTTGGGGGAAACCTACGAGCAGTACTTC. Encoded protein: CATSRDLGETYEQYF.

V is TRBV9 and J is TRBJ2-1, with D possibly matching TRBD2 (5 bases). The DNA end favors TRBJ2-7, so the J call may be wrong. The length of the CDR3 is 15 residues. Looked up from germline, CDR1 is SGDLS and CDR2 is YYNGEE. Here the CDR3 DNA reads TGTGCCAGCAGCGTAGAGGAGTCAGTTACGGGGGAGCAGTACTTC. Translating it yields CASSVEESVTGEQYF.

The rearrangement joins TRBV28 to TRBJ2-5, with D perhaps matching TRBD2 (5 bases). The CDR3 runs 13 residues. The V gene lost 6 bases and the J gene lost 11 bases, with 19 bases spanning the gap. Looked up from germline, CDR1 is MDHEN and CDR2 is SYDVKM. The CDR3 spells CASRGSGYNEQYF. In nucleotides, the CDR3 is TGTGCCAGCAGGGGCAGCGGCTACAATGAGCAGTACTTC.

This chain links TRBV7-3 with TRBJ2-1, with 10 bases matching TRBD1. CDR3 length equals 15 residues. Germline V gene sequence: CDR1 SGHTA, CDR2 FQGTGA. With 0 bases clipped from V and 7 bases from J, the junction kept 3 bases outside the gene matches. CDR3 region: CASSLTSGQGNEQFF. The CDR3 DNA is TGTGCCAGCAGCTTAACGTCGGGACAGGGGAATGAGCAGTTCTTC.

The V call is TRBV6-2 or TRBV6-3, the J call TRBJ2-1; 14 nucleotides agree with TRBD2. With V trimmed by 6 bases and J by 12 bases, 10 bases remained unmatched. The CDR3 is 15 amino acids. The germline gives CDR1 MNHEY, CDR2 SVGEGT. The CDR3 DNA reads as TGTGCCAGCAGCCGACAACCCGGGACTAGCGGGGGGCAGTTCTTC. Protein: CASSRQPGTSGGQFF.

This clonotype was found many times. The rearrangement uses TRBV6-1 and TRBJ2-7; TRBD1 might be the D (6 bases). CDR1 MNHNS and CDR2 SASEGT come from the germline V gene. V was clipped by 5 bases and J by 5 bases, with 16 bases between them. The CDR3 is made up of 14 amino acids. The CDR3 is CASSIQGTVNEQYF. The CDR3 DNA sequence: TGTGCCAGCAGTATACAGGGTACAGTGAACGAGCAGTACTTC.

The DNA of the CDR3 is TGTGCCAGCAGGACTAGCGGGGGCTCCTACAATGAGCAGTTCTTC. This sequence encodes CASRTSGGSYNEQFF. The chain combines TRBV12-3 or TRBV12-4 with TRBJ2-1; the match to TRBD2 covers 12 bases. The junction had 0 bases not matched to a gene; V was cut back by 6 bases and J by 0 bases. The CDR3 consists of 15 residues.

This clonotype has just a few counts. The chain carries TRBV29-1 and TRBJ2-5, with no clear D. The CDR3 runs 13 residues. The germline V and J ends were trimmed by 7 bases and 1 base, with 13 bases remaining between them. Germline V gives CDR1 SQVTM, CDR2 ANQGSEA. The DNA of the CDR3 is TGCAGCGCCTTACGAAGGTCCCAAGAGACCCAGTACTTC. Translated, it gives CSALRRSQETQYF.

This clonotype was counted between two and nine times. This chain joins TRBV27 and TRBJ2-4, with D possibly TRBD2 on 6 matching bases. The germline V gene encodes CDR1 MNHEY and CDR2 SMNVEV (reference sequence). The CDR3 runs 12 residues. The V end was cut by 5 bases, the J end by 8 bases, with 10 bases between. The CDR3, as DNA: TGTGCCAGCAGTGGAGGGAGCCACATTCAGTACTTC. Protein: CASSGGSHIQYF.

In its sample, this clonotype was seen once. This sequence joins TRBV5-1 and TRBJ2-7; a possible D gene is TRBD1 (7 bases). Germline CDR1 SGHRS, CDR2 YFSETQ. Trimming took 4 bases from V and 2 from J, leaving 16 bases between them. There are 15 residues in the CDR3. In DNA, the CDR3 is TGCGCCAGCAGCCCAAGACAGGGACTGCCCTACGAGCAGTACTTC. As protein: CASSPRQGLPYEQYF.

The chain uses TRBV20-1 and TRBJ2-5; TRBD2 agrees at 10 bases. The CDR3 covers 18 residues. Unmatched junction bases numbered 17, after V lost 2 bases and J lost 5 bases. Germline V lookup: CDR1 DFQATT, CDR2 SNEGSKA (reference sequence). CDR3 sequence reads: CSARNIGRLAGALETQYF. In DNA form, the CDR3 reads TGCAGTGCTAGAAATATCGGTCGCCTAGCGGGAGCGCTGGAGACCCAGTACTTC.

The chain's CDR3 is CSASTYLGGGDTEAFF. CDR3 coding DNA: TGCAGTGCCTCGACATATTTGGGGGGGGGTGACACTGAAGCTTTCTTT. The chain links TRBV20-1 to TRBJ1-1; possibly TRBD1 for D (5 bases). The CDR3 has 16 residues. Germline loops: CDR1 DFQATT, CDR2 SNEGSKA (reference sequence). The V end lost 6 bases, the J end lost 3 bases, and 23 bases lay between the germline ends.

V usage is TRBV20-1 and J usage is TRBJ1-1; D perhaps matches TRBD1 (5 bases). Deletions cut 5 bases from V and 0 bases from J, with 13 bases between. The CDR3 spans 14 residues. Germline assignment: CDR1 DFQATT and CDR2 SNEGSKA (reference sequence). In nucleotides, the CDR3 is TGCAGTGCTGCGGAACTGGACATGAACACTGAAGCTTTCTTT. This codes for CSAAELDMNTEAFF.

This clonotype was detected only a few times. The chain joins TRBV29-1 to TRBJ2-1, with TRBD1 identical over 10 bases. This CDR3 is built from 14 residues. The V gene's germline CDR1 is SQVTM and CDR2 ANQGSEA. V shed 5 bases and J 6 bases; nucleotides not matched to a gene: 7. DNA for the CDR3: TGCAGCGTTAAGGACAGGGGGGTATTCAATGAGCAGTTCTTC. It is translated as CSVKDRGVFNEQFF.